This T cell receptor beta chain was captured in a study of identical twins. MiXCR was run by TCRdb on the 5' RACE reads, yielding one entry per CDR3 protein. The data hold 420,000 or so distinct CDR3 sequences, with around 20% observed a single time. This clonotype was seen ten or more times. The origin of this receptor is a man between 45 and 60 years old in good health. The source material was naive T cells sorted from blood.

The CDR3 loop is CAWSSIQSSYEQYF. CDR3 DNA sequence: TGTGCCTGGAGTTCCATTCAGAGCTCCTACGAGCAGTACTTC. This chain uses TRBV30 with TRBJ2-7, with D unresolved. There are 14 residues in the CDR3. The germline V and J ends were trimmed by 2 bases and 0 bases, with 11 bases remaining between them. Germline lookup yields CDR1 GTSNPN and CDR2 SVGIG (reference sequence).